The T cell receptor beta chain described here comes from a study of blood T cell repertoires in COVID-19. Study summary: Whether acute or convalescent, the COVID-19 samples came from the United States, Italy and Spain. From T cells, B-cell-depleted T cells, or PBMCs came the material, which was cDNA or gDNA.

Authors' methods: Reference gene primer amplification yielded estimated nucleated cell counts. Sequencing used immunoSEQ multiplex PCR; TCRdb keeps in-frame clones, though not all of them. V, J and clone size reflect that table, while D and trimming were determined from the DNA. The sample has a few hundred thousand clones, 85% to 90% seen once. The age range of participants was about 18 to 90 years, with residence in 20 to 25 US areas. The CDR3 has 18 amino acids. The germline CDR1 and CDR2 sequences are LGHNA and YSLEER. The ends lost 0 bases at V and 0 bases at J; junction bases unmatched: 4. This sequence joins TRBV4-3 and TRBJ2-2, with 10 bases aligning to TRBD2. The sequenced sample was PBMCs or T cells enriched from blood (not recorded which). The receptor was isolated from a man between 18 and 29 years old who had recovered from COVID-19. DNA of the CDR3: TGCGCCAGCAGCCAAGATGGACTAGCGGCTGCGAACACCGGGGAGCTGTTTTTT. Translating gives CASSQDGLAAANTGELFF.